This T cell receptor beta chain was captured in a study of OX40 agonist ivuxolimab in advanced cancers. Regarding the research as a whole: Ivuxolimab was an agonistic, fully human IgG2 monoclonal antibody directed against OX40 (CD134), a costimulatory receptor. Intravenous ivuxolimab was administered to patients every 2 weeks at six dose levels: 0.01, 0.1, 0.3, 1.5, 3 and 10 mg/kg. Of the approximately 50 patients in dose escalation, about 20 had hepatocellular carcinoma, around 15 had melanoma, 9 had renal cell carcinoma and 9 had head and neck cancer. A male proportion of around 83% and a mean age of approximately 60 years, ranging from 23 to 79, were recorded for the dose-escalation cohort. Prior anti-PD-1, anti-PD-L1 or anti-CTLA-4 therapy was permitted, and checkpoint inhibitors had been received by roughly two fifths of dose-escalation patients. Partial responses were achieved by three dose-escalation patients, of whom one had hepatocellular carcinoma and two had cutaneous melanoma. The purpose of peripheral TCRbeta sequencing was to test whether ivuxolimab changed TCR sequence diversity and led to clonal T-cell expansion. The monotherapy dose-escalation portion (N of about 47 patients) of the phase I ivuxolimab trial is reported in the paper.

Overall results and qualifications from the work: At doses of 0.1 to 3.0 mg/kg, clonal expansion of both CD4+ and CD8+ blood T cells was observed from baseline to week 6. In the 0.1-3.0 mg/kg groups, partial responders had among the lowest normalized peripheral clonal expansion, particularly in CD8+ T cells. The antigen specificity of the clonally expanded peripheral T cells was not determined. Low levels of normalized T-cell clonal expansion were also seen in some patients who did not respond. After ivuxolimab, expanded clones were on average more numerous among CD8+ T cells than among CD4+ T cells.

This clone was seen only a few times. Its antigen is still unknown. Base-call qualities are not available, and no considerably larger clone is one nucleotide away. Genomic DNA was extracted from sorted cells for sequencing of the TCRbeta CDR3 region. The immunoSEQ Assay was used for sequencing of TCRbeta CDR3 regions. What TCRdb holds here is the immuneACCESS table cut down to in-frame rearrangements. Part of the clones is not present; checked against another copy, under half of the missing clones reflect an unresolved V gene, and the others are unexplained. For this sample the table gives 60,000 to 65,000 clones, of which about 88% were detected only once. About 2.2% of the sample is held by the ten biggest clonotypes. The V and J ends are trimmed by 9 bases and 0 bases, leaving 9 bases between them. The germline V gene supplies CDR1 ENHRY and CDR2 SYGVKD. The CDR3 has 12 amino acids, counting the end cysteine and phenylalanine. The DNA shown is the 36-base CDR3, in frame from base 1.

The trial excluded patients who had a history of autoimmune disease or were on systemic immunosuppression. In every dose cohort, peripheral blood was drawn for TCR sequencing at baseline, cycle 4 day 1, and cycle 7 day 1. The samples were drawn from a first-in-human, open-label, multicenter phase I dose-escalation trial of ivuxolimab. Adults with locally advanced or metastatic head and neck squamous cell, hepatocellular, melanoma or renal cell carcinoma were enrolled in the trial. Before TCR sequencing, CD4+ and CD8+ T cells were separately sorted from peripheral blood. The sequence was obtained from an adult with an advanced solid tumor such as melanoma, head and neck, liver or kidney cancer. The sequenced sample was CD4+ or CD8+ T cells sorted from blood, obtained in a trial of the OX40 agonist ivuxolimab. This sequence uses TRBV10-3 and TRBJ2-7; TRBD2 might be the D gene, on 6 matching bases. The sequence in DNA is TGTGCCATTGGGGGGACCTCCTACGAGCAGTACTTC. It specifies CAIGGTSYEQYF.